This TCR beta chain originates from a study of cytomegalovirus exposure and HLA in healthy donors. This clone was counted only a few times. A multiplex PCR was run with 60 Vbeta primers and 13 Jbeta primers. Only in-frame clones appear in the TCRdb table, and some are missing; sequencing was by immunoSEQ multiplex PCR. The table includes 200,000 or so clones, approximately 80% detected once. The source is a young man in good health and CMV-seronegative. Material for sequencing was PBMCs.

The CDR3 reads CASNSNPNQPQHF. CDR3 DNA sequence: TGTGCCAGCAACTCTAACCCAAATCAGCCCCAGCATTTT. The chain combines TRBV5-8 with TRBJ1-5; D remains ambiguous. Germline assignment: CDR1 SGHTS and CDR2 YDEGEE. V was pared by 6 bases and J by 4 bases, with 11 bases between. The CDR3 extends over 13 amino acids.